This passage covers 27 T cell receptor beta chains from one sample sequenced in a study of technical replicates of blood from several donors. Here immunoSEQ multiplex PCR was the method, and the copy in TCRdb shows in-frame clones only, minus some. Seen here are approximately 87,000 clones, 90% to 95% observed once, and the top ten hold roughly 0.26%. Material for sequencing was T cells isolated from PBMCs. These receptor sequences come from a human donor in good health.

The chain couples TRBV30 to TRBJ1-1, with a weak D call TRBD1 (5 bases). This CDR3 contains 15 residues. CDR1 GTSNPN and CDR2 SVGIG come from the germline V gene (reference sequence). V shed 4 bases and J shed 1 base, with 16 bases lying between them. The CDR3 sequence is CAWILVPGGNTEAFF. DNA for the CDR3: TGTGCCTGGATCCTCGTACCGGGGGGGAACACTGAAGCTTTCTTT.

This clone occurred once. The chain couples TRBV15 to TRBJ2-7; TRBD2 is a possible D gene (6 bases). Trimming took off 0 bases at V and 2 bases at J, with 11 bases between the two ends. Germline-derived CDR1 and CDR2 are LNHNV and YYDKDF (reference sequence). CDR3 size: 15 residues. CDR3 in amino acids: CATSRERGTTYEQYF. Written as DNA, the CDR3 is TGTGCCACCAGCAGAGAGCGGGGAACCACCTACGAGCAGTACTTC.

The chain uses TRBV2 and TRBJ2-5, with D unresolved. V shed 4 bases and J shed 2 bases, with 11 bases lying between them. Per the germline V gene, CDR1 is SNHLY and CDR2 is FYNNEI. The CDR3 spans 14 residues. In nucleotides, the CDR3 is TGTGCCAGCAGTGGACTCACTGCTCAAGAGACCCAGTACTTC. Residues: CASSGLTAQETQYF.

This sequence joins TRBV6-5 and TRBJ2-7; D may be TRBD2 (5 bases). The CDR3 is made up of 14 amino acids. V was shortened by 2 bases and J by 6 bases, with 14 bases between the two germline ends. Per germline, CDR1 MNHEY and CDR2 SVGAGI. The CDR3 DNA reads TGTGCCAGCAGTTACCACCGGGGAAGCGTCGAGCAGTACTTC. Protein product: CASSYHRGSVEQYF.

This chain joins TRBV14 and TRBJ1-2; D not certain. CDR1 and CDR2 from the germline V gene are SGHDN and FVKESK. The V and J ends lost 0 bases and 1 base respectively, with 6 bases between them. This CDR3 region has 14 residues. CDR3 sequence (DNA): TGTGCCAGCAGCCAAGAGAGCATTAACTATGGCTACACCTTC. It yields the protein CASSQESINYGYTF.

The V gene is TRBV4-1, the J gene TRBJ2-7; D unclear. The CDR3 loop spans 17 amino acids. Germline values: CDR1 MGHRA, CDR2 YSYEKL. The V end lost 2 bases, the J end lost 2 bases, and 19 bases lay between the germline ends. The CDR3 spells CASSQTPRVRATYEQYF. Here the CDR3 DNA reads TGCGCCAGCAGCCAAACCCCCCGTGTGCGCGCAACCTACGAGCAGTACTTC.

The rearrangement links TRBV9 to TRBJ2-1; maybe TRBD2 (6 bases). The length of the CDR3 is 15 residues. The germline V gene encodes CDR1 SGDLS and CDR2 YYNGEE. The V and J ends lost 5 bases and 0 bases respectively, with 12 bases between them. The CDR3 bases are TGTGCCAGCAGTCCCCGGGGGAGCTCCTACAATGAGCAGTTCTTC. This translates into CASSPRGSSYNEQFF. Looking up the rest from reference TRBV9 and TRBJ2-1 gives the full variable domain: DSGVTQTPKHLITATGQRVTLRCSPRSGDLSVYWYQQSLDQGLQFLIQYYNGEERAKGNILERFSAQQFPDLHSELNLSSLELGDSALYFCASSPRGSSYNEQFFGPGTRLTVL.

This chain joins TRBV5-1 and TRBJ2-3, with TRBD1 matching 8 bases. Germline trimming cut 4 bases from V and 2 bases from J; bases unmatched to any gene: 6. Germline V gene sequence: CDR1 SGHRS, CDR2 YFSETQ. There are 15 residues in the CDR3. CDR3 region: CASSLGQGLTDTQYF. Here the CDR3 DNA reads TGCGCCAGCAGCCTAGGACAGGGACTCACAGATACGCAGTATTTT.

The rearrangement links TRBV11-2 to TRBJ2-3; the match to TRBD1 covers 7 bases. The CDR3 extends over 14 amino acids. Trimming took 8 bases from V and 6 from J; bases not matched to a gene: 11. Per germline, CDR1 SGHAT and CDR2 FQNNGV. The CDR3 sequence is CASSRGLAADTQYF. For the CDR3, the DNA is TGTGCCAGCTCGAGGGGGCTAGCTGCGGATACGCAGTATTTT. Full variable domain (rest looked up from reference TRBV11-2 and TRBJ2-3): EAGVAQSPRYKIIEKRQSVAFWCNPISGHATLYWYQQILGQGPKLLIQFQNNGVVDDSQLPKDRFSAERLKGVDSTLKIQPAKLEDSAVYLCASSRGLAADTQYFGPGTRLTVL.

This clone was recorded only once. The chain uses TRBV10-3 and TRBJ2-1; TRBD1 aligns across 7 bases. The germline V gene encodes CDR1 ENHRY and CDR2 SYGVKD. The V and J ends lost 6 bases and 5 bases, in that order; junction bases with no gene match: 7. The CDR3 runs to 14 residues. CDR3 DNA: TGTGCCATCAGGGACCGGGACAGAAACAATGAGCAGTTCTTC. Amino acid sequence: CAIRDRDRNNEQFF.

The chain carries TRBV11-2 and TRBJ1-5; TRBD1 might be the D (5 bases). This CDR3 contains 16 residues. V was shortened by 0 bases and J by 3 bases, with 12 bases between the two germline ends. Germline V gene data show CDR1 as SGHAT and CDR2 as FQNNGV. The CDR3 region has the DNA TGTGCCAGCAGCTTAGACTACGGGACTCTCAATCAGCCCCAGCATTTT. This encodes CASSLDYGTLNQPQHF.

The rearrangement links TRBV5-1 to TRBJ2-6; TRBD1 matches at 11 bases. Per germline, CDR1 SGHRS and CDR2 YFSETQ. V lost 2 bases, J lost 3 bases, and 10 bases stayed unmatched. The CDR3 runs 19 residues. CDR3 DNA sequence: TGCGCCAGCAGCTTCCGACCGGGACAGGGGGGAATTGGGGCCAACGTCCTGACTTTC. It specifies CASSFRPGQGGIGANVLTF. The whole variable domain, remainder taken from reference TRBV5-1 and TRBJ2-6, is KAGVTQTPRYLIKTRGQQVTLSCSPISGHRSVSWYQQTPGQGLQFLFEYFSETQRNKGNFPGRFSGRQFSNSRSEMNVSTLELGDSALYLCASSFRPGQGGIGANVLTFGAGSRLTVL.

The V and J genes are TRBV28 and TRBJ2-7, with TRBD2 identical over 13 bases. Germline trimming cut 5 bases from V and 6 bases from J; bases unmatched to any gene: 7. The CDR3 has 15 residues. Germline-derived CDR1 and CDR2 are MDHEN and SYDVKM. The CDR3 bases are TGTGCCAGCAGTCCTGGACTAGCGGGAGTTAGCGAGCAGTACTTC. Amino acid sequence: CASSPGLAGVSEQYF.

The chain carries TRBV21-1 and TRBJ1-1; the table's D gene call, TRBD1, was not cross checked with the DNA. TRBV21-1 is recorded as a pseudogene. The CDR3 totals 14 residues. The CDR3: CASSIWDRRAEAFF. The CDR3 bases are TGTGCCAGCAGCATTTGGGACAGGAGGGCTGAAGCTTTCTTT.

The V and J genes are TRBV19 and TRBJ1-5, with 10 bases aligning to TRBD1. The CDR3 loop spans 16 amino acids. V shed 6 bases, J shed 7 bases, and the junction held 12 bases outside the gene matches. From germline, CDR1 is LNHDA and CDR2 SQIVND (reference sequence). The CDR3 coding sequence is TGTGCCAGTAGGGTCCCGGGACAGGGGTCCGAGCAGCCCCAGCATTTT. Residues: CASRVPGQGSEQPQHF.

J is TRBJ1-5 and V is TRBV15, with D possibly TRBD1 on 5 matching bases. V lost 7 bases, J lost 7 bases, and 11 bases lay in between. The CDR3 runs to 12 residues. Germline CDR1 LNHNV, CDR2 YYDKDF (reference sequence). The CDR3 sequence: CATIRDLQPQHF. The CDR3 region has the DNA TGTGCCACCATAAGGGACTTACAGCCCCAGCATTTT.

CDR3: CASSGLNHTQYF. The CDR3 nucleotides are TGTGCCAGCAGTGGACTCAATCATACCCAGTACTTC. The chain uses TRBV6-5 and TRBJ2-5; tentative D call: TRBD2 (5 bases). Germline lookup yields CDR1 MNHEY and CDR2 SVGAGI. Trimming removed 5 bases at V and 8 bases at J, with 12 bases between. The CDR3 length is 12 residues.

This sequence joins TRBV5-1 and TRBJ2-7; TRBD2 matches at 9 bases. Germline loops: CDR1 SGHRS, CDR2 YFSETQ. The CDR3 length is 16 residues. The junction had 9 bases not matched to a gene; V was cut back by 4 bases and J by 1 base. This CDR3 is CASSPTGTSTSYEQYF. As DNA, the CDR3 is TGCGCCAGCAGCCCAACCGGGACTAGCACATCCTACGAGCAGTACTTC.

The chain is built from TRBV7-6 and TRBJ2-1, with TRBD2 matching 15 bases. CDR1 and CDR2 from the germline V gene are SGHVS and FNYEAQ. This CDR3 is 19 amino acids long. The trim removed 1 base at V and 2 bases at J, leaving 6 bases unmatched. In DNA, the CDR3 is TGTGCCAGCAGCTTAGAACAGGGACTAGCGGGAGGCCCCTACAATGAGCAGTTCTTC. Amino acid sequence: CASSLEQGLAGGPYNEQFF. The full variable domain, completed using reference TRBV7-6 and TRBJ2-1, is GAGVSQSPRYKVTKRGQDVALRCDPISGHVSLYWYRQALGQGPEFLTYFNYEAQQDKSGLPNDRFSAERPEGSISTLTIQRTEQRDSAMYRCASSLEQGLAGGPYNEQFFGPGTRLTVL.

The chain employs TRBV6-5 and TRBJ1-6; D gene unclear. CDR1 is MNHEY, CDR2 SVGAGI, per germline. CDR3 size: 15 residues. V was pared by 6 bases and J by 0 bases, with 9 bases between. The CDR3 nucleotides are TGTGCCAGCAGCCCGGTTTTCTCCTATAATTCACCCCTCCACTTT. This gives the protein CASSPVFSYNSPLHF.

The V and J genes are TRBV19 and TRBJ2-1, with 10 bases identical to TRBD2. V dropped 3 bases and J dropped 4; count of bases not matched to a gene: 6. This CDR3 contains 16 residues. Germline-derived CDR1 and CDR2 are LNHDA and SQIVND (reference sequence). CDR3 sequence: CASSMIGTSEYNEQFF. In DNA, the CDR3 is TGTGCCAGTAGTATGATCGGGACTAGCGAGTACAATGAGCAGTTCTTC.

The V and J genes are TRBV11-2 and TRBJ1-5; no clear D. Germline V gene data show CDR1 as SGHAT and CDR2 as FQNNGV. V lost 1 base, J lost 4 bases, and 5 bases lay in between. The CDR3 loop spans 13 amino acids. CDR3 nucleotide sequence: TGTGCCAGCAGCTTAGGTCATAATCAGCCCCAGCATTTT. This codes for CASSLGHNQPQHF.

V and J are TRBV5-1 and TRBJ2-7, with D tentatively TRBD2 (6 bases). V gave up 1 base and J gave up 6 bases, with 17 bases separating them. CDR3 length equals 15 residues. CDR1 and CDR2 (germline): SGHRS, YFSETQ. CDR3 sequence: CASSLTVPSGGEQYF. The CDR3 region has the DNA TGCGCCAGCAGCTTGACAGTGCCCTCCGGGGGCGAGCAGTACTTC.

The chain couples TRBV5-1 to TRBJ1-1; tentative D call: TRBD1 (5 bases). Germline V gene lookup returns CDR1 SGHRS and CDR2 YFSETQ. Trimming took 4 bases from V and 1 from J, leaving 14 bases between them. The CDR3 runs to 15 residues. The CDR3 here is CASSVLGGGNTEAFF. CDR3 nucleotide sequence: TGCGCCAGCAGCGTCCTCGGGGGGGGGAACACTGAAGCTTTCTTT.

CDR3 residues: CASRQGERYTEAFF. The CDR3 bases are TGTGCCAGCAGACAGGGGGAGAGGTACACTGAAGCTTTCTTT. The chain links TRBV6-1 to TRBJ1-1; 8 nucleotides line up with TRBD1. This CDR3 region has 14 residues. Trimming at V came to 6 bases and at J to 3 bases, leaving 6 bases not matched to a gene. Germline lookup yields CDR1 MNHNS and CDR2 SASEGT.

This clone was counted once. The DNA of the CDR3 is TGTGCCAGCAGCTTAGGGGTAGCTGGGGAGCAGTACTTC. Amino acid sequence: CASSLGVAGEQYF. The rearrangement uses TRBV7-9 and TRBJ2-7; D is undetermined. V lost 1 base and J lost 7, with 11 bases in between. This CDR3 comprises 13 residues. The germline gives CDR1 SEHNR, CDR2 FQNEAQ (reference sequence). Combining the CDR3 with reference TRBV7-9 and TRBJ2-7 gives the whole variable domain DTGVSQNPRHKITKRGQNVTFRCDPISEHNRLYWYRQTLGQGPEFLTYFQNEAQLEKSRLLSDRFSAERPKGSFSTLEIQRTEQGDSAMYLCASSLGVAGEQYFGPGTRLTVT.

The V and J genes are TRBV19 and TRBJ2-2; D gene unclear. This CDR3 contains 13 residues. Germline-derived CDR1 and CDR2 are LNHDA and SQIVND (reference sequence). The V end lost 5 bases, the J end lost 1 base, and 5 bases lay between the germline ends. Written as DNA, the CDR3 is TGTGCCAGTAGTCCACTGAACACCGGGGAGCTGTTTTTT. Translation: CASSPLNTGELFF.